The rows below give T cell receptor beta chains drawn from one sample of a study of blood T cell repertoires in COVID-19. This table comes from immunoSEQ multiplex PCR, and its TCRdb copy is limited to in-frame clones, with some not included. The data show about 14,000 clones, 83% seen once. Sequenced: peripheral blood. These receptors were collected from a woman aged 55-70 years with acute or convalescent COVID-19. Each CDR3 is given with its conserved first and last residue. The order of the fields is V gene, J gene, D gene, clone size, CDR3 protein, CDR3 DNA. A D gene is named only where the DNA matches it firmly. Clone size, where shown, is once, few, many, or a class for clones that have expanded.

V: TRBV6-5
J: TRBJ2-3
D: TRBD1
size: -
CDR3: CASSRDRTGTQYF
DNA: TGTGCCAGCAGCCGGGACAGGACAGGGACGCAGTATTTT

V: TRBV7-8
J: TRBJ2-1
D: TRBD1
size: -
CDR3: CASQGTETDNEQFF
DNA: TGTGCCAGCCAAGGGACAGAGACCGACAATGAGCAGTTCTTC

V: TRBV6-5
J: TRBJ1-2
D: -
size: -
CDR3: CASSYRGLVGYTF
DNA: TGTGCCAGCAGTTATCGCGGTCTAGTGGGCTACACCTTC

V: TRBV28
J: TRBJ1-4
D: -
size: -
CDR3: CASSLGGGEKLFF
DNA: TGTGCCAGCAGTTTGGGGGGGGGTGAAAAACTGTTTTTT

V: TRBV7-9
J: TRBJ2-1
D: TRBD1
size: -
CDR3: CASSFGDRALYNEQFF
DNA: TGTGCCAGCAGCTTTGGAGACAGGGCGCTATACAATGAGCAGTTCTTC

V: TRBV19
J: TRBJ1-2
D: -
size: -
CDR3: CASSIGRVLNYGYTF
DNA: TGTGCCAGTAGTATCGGCAGGGTTTTAAACTATGGCTACACCTTC

V: TRBV2
J: TRBJ2-3
D: TRBD2
size: once
CDR3: CASSPRTSSGDTQYF
DNA: TGTGCCAGCAGTCCACGGACTAGCTCGGGAGATACGCAGTATTTT

V: TRBV7-9
J: TRBJ2-1
D: -
size: -
CDR3: CASSLSSYNEQFF
DNA: TGTGCCAGCAGCTTATCTTCCTACAATGAGCAGTTCTTC

V: TRBV28
J: TRBJ1-4
D: -
size: -
CDR3: CASSSGGQREKLFF
DNA: TGTGCCAGCAGTTCAGGAGGGCAACGTGAAAAACTGTTTTTT

V: TRBV12-3/TRBV12-4
J: TRBJ2-3
D: TRBD1
size: -
CDR3: CASRTGETDTQYF
DNA: TGTGCCAGCAGAACAGGGGAAACAGATACGCAGTATTTT

V: TRBV18
J: TRBJ2-7
D: TRBD1
size: -
CDR3: CASSRDRASYEQYF
DNA: TGTGCCAGCTCACGGGACAGGGCAAGCTACGAGCAGTACTTC

V: TRBV3-1/TRBV3-2
J: TRBJ2-1
D: -
size: once
CDR3: CASRYGGEQFF
DNA: TGTGCCAGCAGATACGGAGGTGAGCAGTTCTTC

V: TRBV24-1
J: TRBJ2-5
D: -
size: -
CDR3: CATSDPSAADETQYF
DNA: TGTGCCACCAGTGATCCCAGTGCGGCCGACGAGACCCAGTACTTC

V: TRBV3-1/TRBV3-2
J: TRBJ2-7
D: TRBD2
size: -
CDR3: CASTAGTSVKVYEQYF
DNA: TGTGCCAGCACCGCCGGGACTAGCGTGAAGGTCTACGAGCAGTACTTC

V: TRBV11-3
J: TRBJ2-1
D: TRBD2
size: -
CDR3: CASSLGTSGNHEQFF
DNA: TGTGCCAGCAGCTTAGGGACTAGCGGGAACCATGAGCAGTTCTTC

V: TRBV7-2
J: TRBJ2-1
D: -
size: -
CDR3: CASSLNPSNEQFF
DNA: TGTGCCAGCAGCTTAAATCCTTCCAATGAGCAGTTCTTC

V: TRBV15
J: TRBJ1-5
D: -
size: -
CDR3: CATSRAGRGVGNQPQHF
DNA: TGTGCCACCAGCAGAGCGGGTCGGGGTGTTGGCAATCAGCCCCAGCATTTT

V: TRBV11-3
J: TRBJ2-3
D: TRBD2
size: -
CDR3: CASSLVAGADTQYF
DNA: TGTGCCAGCAGCTTAGTTGCGGGAGCAGATACGCAGTATTTT

V: TRBV4-1
J: TRBJ2-4
D: -
size: -
CDR3: CASSQMRVGAKNIQYF
DNA: TGCGCCAGCAGCCAAATGAGGGTAGGGGCCAAAAACATTCAGTACTTC

V: TRBV3-1/TRBV3-2
J: TRBJ2-5
D: -
size: -
CDR3: CASSQRRETQYF
DNA: TGTGCCAGCAGCCAACGCAGAGAGACCCAGTACTTC

V: TRBV19
J: TRBJ1-2
D: TRBD1
size: -
CDR3: CASSMRQGPFYGYTF
DNA: TGTGCCAGTAGTATGAGACAGGGCCCTTTTTATGGCTACACCTTC

V: TRBV19
J: TRBJ1-3
D: TRBD1
size: -
CDR3: CASSTLGTVSGNTIYF
DNA: TGTGCCAGTAGTACCCTTGGGACAGTCTCTGGAAACACCATATATTTT

V: TRBV7-6
J: TRBJ1-2
D: -
size: -
CDR3: CASSLGGPANYGYTF
DNA: TGTGCCAGCAGCTTAGGGGGCCCAGCTAACTATGGCTACACCTTC

V: TRBV11-2
J: TRBJ2-1
D: -
size: -
CDR3: CASSLVGSSYNEQFF
DNA: TGTGCCAGCAGCTTAGTCGGTAGCTCCTACAATGAGCAGTTCTTC

V: TRBV4-1
J: TRBJ1-4
D: TRBD1
size: few
CDR3: CASSQPGQGNEKLFF
DNA: TGCGCCAGCAGCCAACCGGGACAGGGCAATGAAAAACTGTTTTTT

V: TRBV7-2
J: TRBJ1-6
D: TRBD1
size: -
CDR3: CASSLWQGGSPLHF
DNA: TGTGCCAGCAGCTTATGGCAGGGGGGTTCACCCCTCCACTTT

V: TRBV7-9
J: TRBJ1-1
D: TRBD1
size: -
CDR3: CASSSGQAGKAFF
DNA: TGTGCCAGCAGCTCAGGACAGGCGGGGAAAGCTTTCTTT

V: TRBV11-2
J: TRBJ2-4
D: -
size: -
CDR3: CASSFVALAKNIQYF
DNA: TGTGCCAGCAGCTTTGTAGCACTAGCCAAAAACATTCAGTACTTC

V: TRBV20-1
J: TRBJ2-3
D: -
size: -
CDR3: CSARPWVEEYF
DNA: TGCAGTGCTAGACCCTGGGTAGAGGAGTATTTT

V: TRBV5-1
J: TRBJ2-7
D: -
size: -
CDR3: CASSLKPPTNPTYEQYF
DNA: TGCGCCAGCAGCTTAAAACCCCCGACAAATCCAACCTACGAGCAGTACTTC

V: TRBV2
J: TRBJ2-5
D: -
size: once
CDR3: CASSPYPPETQYF
DNA: TGTGCCAGTTCCCCCTACCCTCCAGAGACCCAGTACTTC

V: TRBV5-1
J: TRBJ2-5
D: -
size: -
CDR3: CASSLAGVVTQYF
DNA: TGCGCCAGCAGCTTGGCAGGGGTGGTGACCCAGTACTTC

V: TRBV5-1
J: TRBJ2-5
D: -
size: -
CDR3: CASSQKEVRGSVETQYF
DNA: TGCGCCAGCAGCCAAAAGGAGGTCAGGGGAAGTGTGGAGACCCAGTACTTC

V: TRBV28
J: TRBJ1-5
D: TRBD1
size: -
CDR3: CASSLNPGQGHQPQHF
DNA: TGTGCCAGCAGCCTCAACCCAGGACAGGGCCATCAGCCCCAGCATTTT

V: TRBV7-2
J: TRBJ1-2
D: TRBD1
size: -
CDR3: CASSHGQGSYGYTF
DNA: TGTGCCAGCAGCCATGGACAGGGCTCCTATGGCTACACCTTC

V: TRBV5-1
J: TRBJ2-3
D: TRBD1
size: -
CDR3: CASSLLGTGTDTQYF
DNA: TGCGCCAGCAGCTTGCTCGGGACAGGCACAGATACGCAGTATTTT

V: TRBV12-5
J: TRBJ1-6
D: -
size: -
CDR3: CASGLVTPLRLSPLHF
DNA: TGTGCTAGTGGTTTGGTCACTCCGCTGCGGCTTTCACCCCTCCACTTT